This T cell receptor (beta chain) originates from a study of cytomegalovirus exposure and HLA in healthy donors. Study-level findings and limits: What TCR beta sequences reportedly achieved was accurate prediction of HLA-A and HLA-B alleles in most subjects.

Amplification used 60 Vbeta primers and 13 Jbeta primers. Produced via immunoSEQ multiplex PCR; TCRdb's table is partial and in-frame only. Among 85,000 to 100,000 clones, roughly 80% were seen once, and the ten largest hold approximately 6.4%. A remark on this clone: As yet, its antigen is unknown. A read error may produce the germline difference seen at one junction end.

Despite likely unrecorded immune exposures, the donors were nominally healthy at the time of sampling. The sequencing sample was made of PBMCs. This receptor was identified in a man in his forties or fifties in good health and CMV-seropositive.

The CDR3 region has the DNA TGTGCCAGTAGTTACTCGACCGGACAGGGCGGGGCTGAAGCTTTCTTT. As protein: CASSYSTGQGGAEAFF. The rearrangement links TRBV6-5 to TRBJ1-1; 8 positions agree with TRBD1. The CDR3 covers 16 residues. Looked up from germline, CDR1 is MNHEY and CDR2 is SVGAGI.